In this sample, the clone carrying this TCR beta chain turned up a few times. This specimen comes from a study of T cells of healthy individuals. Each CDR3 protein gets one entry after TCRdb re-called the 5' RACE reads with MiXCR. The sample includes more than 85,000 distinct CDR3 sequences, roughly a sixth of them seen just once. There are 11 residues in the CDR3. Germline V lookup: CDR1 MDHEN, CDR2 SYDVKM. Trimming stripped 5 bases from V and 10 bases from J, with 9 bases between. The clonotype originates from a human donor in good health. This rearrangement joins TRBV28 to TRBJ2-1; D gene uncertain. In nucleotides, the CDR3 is TGTGCCAGCAGTCCCCCGTACGAGCAGTTCTTC. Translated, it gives CASSPPYEQFF.